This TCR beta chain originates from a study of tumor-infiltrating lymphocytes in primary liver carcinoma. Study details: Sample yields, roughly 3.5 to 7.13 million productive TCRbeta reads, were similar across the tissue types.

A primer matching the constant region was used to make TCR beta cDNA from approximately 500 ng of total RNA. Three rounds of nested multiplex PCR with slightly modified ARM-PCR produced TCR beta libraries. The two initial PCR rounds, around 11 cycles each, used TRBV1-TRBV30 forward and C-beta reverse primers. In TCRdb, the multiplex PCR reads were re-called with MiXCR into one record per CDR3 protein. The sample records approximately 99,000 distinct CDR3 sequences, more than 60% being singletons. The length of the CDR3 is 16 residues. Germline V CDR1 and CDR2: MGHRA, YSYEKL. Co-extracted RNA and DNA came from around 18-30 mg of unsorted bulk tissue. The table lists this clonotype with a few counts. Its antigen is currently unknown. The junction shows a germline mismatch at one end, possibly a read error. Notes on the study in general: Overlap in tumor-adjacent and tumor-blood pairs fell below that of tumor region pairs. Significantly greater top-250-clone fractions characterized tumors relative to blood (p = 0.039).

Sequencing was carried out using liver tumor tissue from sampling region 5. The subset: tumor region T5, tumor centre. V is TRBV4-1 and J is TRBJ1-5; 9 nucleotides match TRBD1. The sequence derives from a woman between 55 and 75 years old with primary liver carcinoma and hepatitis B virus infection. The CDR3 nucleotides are TGCGCCAGTAGCCCTCGGACAGGGGATAGCAGTCAGCCCCAGCATTTT. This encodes CASSPRTGDSSQPQHF.